Below, 21 T cell receptor beta chains from the same sample are listed, as sequenced in a study of blood T cell repertoires in COVID-19. Repertoires were generated with immunoSEQ multiplex PCR, while TCRdb's copy carries only in-frame clones and drops some. The data show about 170,000 clones, 84% seen once. The source material was peripheral blood. The receptors were gathered from a man in his forties who had recovered from COVID-19.

The chain links TRBV7-9 to TRBJ2-7; tentatively, D is TRBD1 (6 bases). The CDR3 runs 13 residues. From germline, CDR1 is SEHNR and CDR2 FQNEAQ (reference sequence). V dropped 6 bases and J dropped 2 bases, with 11 bases sitting between them. The DNA for the CDR3 is TGTGCCAGCAGTGACGACAGGCCCTACGAGCAGTACTTC. Amino acid sequence: CASSDDRPYEQYF.

The table lists this clone with a count of one. The chain employs TRBV7-2 and TRBJ2-7, with D hard to call. This CDR3 has 11 residues. The V gene's germline CDR1 is SGHTA and CDR2 FQGNSA. V lost 3 bases and J lost 3, with 3 bases in between. CDR3 DNA: TGTGCCAGCAGCTTCTACTACGAGCAGTACTTC. Its protein product is CASSFYYEQYF.

This clone was seen once. The chain is built from TRBV6-2 or TRBV6-3 and TRBJ2-7; TRBD1 is a possible D gene (7 bases). Trimming took 6 bases from V and 3 from J, leaving 12 bases between them. The CDR3 has 13 residues. CDR1 is MNHEY and CDR2 is SVGEGT in the germline V gene. The CDR3 nucleotides are TGTGCCAGCAGCGCGGGACAGAGCTACGAGCAGTACTTC. Amino acid sequence: CASSAGQSYEQYF.

CDR3: CASSEGQGFTIQYF. Here the CDR3 DNA reads TGTGCCAGCAGCGAGGGACAGGGGTTTACCATTCAGTACTTC. The chain carries TRBV9 and TRBJ2-4; the match to TRBD1 covers 10 bases. The germline V gene has CDR1 SGDLS and CDR2 YYNGEE. CDR3 size: 14 residues. Losses at the gene ends were 3 bases for V and 9 bases for J; bases not matched to a gene: 6.

The chain has TRBV2 and TRBJ2-5, with TRBD2 as a possible D gene (6 bases). Germline V gives CDR1 SNHLY, CDR2 FYNNEI. The CDR3 is made up of 12 amino acids. Trimming left V 6 bases short and J 1 base short, with 6 bases between. The CDR3 coding sequence is TGTGCCAGCAGCGGGGGCCAAGAGACCCAGTACTTC. Encoded protein: CASSGGQETQYF.

The chain is built from TRBV5-5 and TRBJ1-6; maybe TRBD1 (5 bases). The CDR3 sequence is 15 residues long. The germline V and J ends were trimmed by 0 bases and 7 bases, with 11 bases remaining between them. The V gene's germline CDR1 is SGHKS and CDR2 YYEKEE (reference sequence). This CDR3 reads CASSLEGLKNSPLHF. CDR3 coding DNA: TGTGCCAGCAGCTTGGAGGGACTGAAGAATTCACCCCTCCACTTT.

About this clone: Sequence at one end of the junction differs from germline and may be a read error. The rearrangement uses TRBV7-6 and TRBJ2-5, with 7 nucleotides matching TRBD1. The CDR3 covers 15 residues. Germline values: CDR1 SGHVS, CDR2 FNYEAQ. The DNA for the CDR3 is TGTGCCAGCAGCATCCACGACAGGGCTGGAGAGGCCCAGTACTTC. It yields the protein CASSIHDRAGEAQYF.

V is TRBV11-2 and J is TRBJ1-6, with TRBD1 matching over 7 bases. Germline CDR1 is SGHAT and CDR2 is FQNNGV. This CDR3 is built from 18 residues. V was pared by 4 bases and J by 2 bases, with 11 bases of the junction left unmatched. CDR3 amino acids: CASSSFGTGDPYNSPLHF. The CDR3 coding sequence is TGTGCCAGCAGCTCTTTTGGCACAGGGGACCCCTATAATTCACCCCTCCACTTT.

The chain is built from TRBV30 and TRBJ1-4, with 8 bases that match TRBD1. Germline V gene sequence: CDR1 GTSNPN, CDR2 SVGIG (reference sequence). J was trimmed by 8 bases and V by 5 bases; bases with no gene match: 7. CDR3 length: 13 residues. The chain's CDR3 is CAWDRGPGEKLFF. Written as DNA, the CDR3 is TGTGCCTGGGACAGGGGCCCCGGAGAAAAACTGTTTTTT. Supplemented by reference TRBV30 and TRBJ1-4, the full variable domain reads SQTIHQWPATLVQPVGSPLSLECTVEGTSNPNLYWYRQAAGRGLQLLFYSVGIGQISSEVPQNLSASRPQDRQFILSSKKLLLSDSGFYLCAWDRGPGEKLFFGSGTQLSVL.

The chain couples TRBV4-3 to TRBJ2-1, with 8 positions matching TRBD1. The CDR3 loop spans 14 amino acids. Germline assignment: CDR1 LGHNA and CDR2 YSLEER. Trimming removed 0 bases from V and 7 bases from J; junction bases left unmatched: 2. This CDR3 reads CASSQDGQGNEQFF. The CDR3 nucleotides are TGCGCCAGCAGCCAAGACGGACAGGGTAATGAGCAGTTCTTC.

The gene calls are TRBV5-1 and TRBJ2-2; a weak D match, TRBD2 (6 bases). Germline V lookup: CDR1 SGHRS, CDR2 YFSETQ. The CDR3 covers 14 residues. The V end lost 3 bases, the J end lost 4 bases, and 10 bases lay between the germline ends. The chain's CDR3 is CASSSSVPTGELFF. CDR3 nucleotide sequence: TGCGCCAGCAGCTCTAGCGTCCCCACCGGGGAGCTGTTTTTT.

The chain joins TRBV19 to TRBJ1-2; D uncertain. V lost 7 bases and J 4 bases, leaving 13 bases between the germline ends. The CDR3 has 13 amino acids. Germline CDR1 reads LNHDA; CDR2 reads SQIVND (reference sequence). For the CDR3, the DNA is TGTGCCAGTACCCCCCACAGAAGCTATGGCTACACCTTC. Residues: CASTPHRSYGYTF.

The chain recombines TRBV3-1 (or the pseudogene TRBV3-2) with TRBJ2-3, with a weak D call TRBD2 (5 bases). V gave up 4 bases and J gave up 4 bases, with 15 bases separating them. CDR1 is LGHDT, CDR2 YNNKEL, per germline (reference sequence). There are 15 residues in the CDR3. The CDR3 loop reads CASSRGQAGPDTQYF. The CDR3 DNA is TGTGCCAGCAGCCGTGGGCAGGCGGGCCCAGATACGCAGTATTTT.

The chain combines TRBV6-5 with TRBJ2-1; TRBD1 matches 8 bases. Germline V gene data show CDR1 as MNHEY and CDR2 as SVGAGI. This CDR3 region has 14 residues. V lost 0 bases to trimming and J lost 14 bases; unmatched junction nucleotides: 9. This CDR3 is CASSYSGFRGQEFF. The CDR3 region has the DNA TGTGCCAGCAGTTACTCAGGTTTCAGGGGGCAGGAGTTCTTC.

This chain joins TRBV7-3 and TRBJ2-2; maybe TRBD2 (5 bases). This CDR3 has 12 residues. CDR1 is SGHTA and CDR2 is FQGTGA in the germline V gene. Trimming took 5 bases from V and 8 from J, leaving 9 bases between them. CDR3 DNA sequence: TGTGCCAGCAGCCTAGCCCGGGGGGAGCTGTTTTTT. Protein product: CASSLARGELFF.

The chain couples TRBV5-6 to TRBJ1-1, with unresolved D. The CDR3 sequence is 13 residues long. Germline V gene lookup returns CDR1 SGHDT and CDR2 YYEEEE. Trimming removed 4 bases from V and 3 bases from J, with 10 bases in between. CDR3 bases: TGTGCCAGCAGCCCTCAGGCCGACACTGAAGCTTTCTTT. This codes for CASSPQADTEAFF.

V and J are TRBV2 and TRBJ1-5; 10 nucleotides align to TRBD1. This CDR3 spans 19 amino acids. With V trimmed by 4 bases and J by 0 bases, 12 bases remained unmatched. The V gene's germline CDR1 is SNHLY and CDR2 FYNNEI. Here the CDR3 reads CASSAPGQGKGYSNQPQHF. In DNA form, the CDR3 reads TGTGCCAGCAGTGCGCCGGGACAGGGGAAAGGATATAGCAATCAGCCCCAGCATTTT.

The CDR3 coding sequence is TGTGCCAGCAGCCAAGAGGGACAGGGATTAAGTTTTGGTCTCAACGTCCTGACTTTC. This encodes CASSQEGQGLSFGLNVLTF. V and J are TRBV14 and TRBJ2-6, with TRBD1 identical over 9 bases. The J segment lost 9 bases and the V segment lost 0 bases, leaving 15 bases of the junction unmatched. This CDR3 has 19 amino acids. In germline, CDR1 is SGHDN, CDR2 FVKESK.

The gene calls are TRBV12-3 or TRBV12-4 and TRBJ2-3; D is unclear. The CDR3 has 12 residues. V was pared by 8 bases and J by 5 bases, with 11 bases between. CDR3: CASRSGVDTQYF. CDR3 nucleotides: TGTGCCAGCCGTTCAGGCGTAGATACGCAGTATTTT.

The chain is built from TRBV30 and TRBJ1-4; D unclear. Germline V gives CDR1 GTSNPN, CDR2 SVGIG (reference sequence). Trimming left V 0 bases short and J 0 bases short, with 8 bases between. The CDR3 runs 15 residues. For the CDR3, the DNA is TGTGCCTGGAGTGTAGAACAGACAACTAATGAAAAACTGTTTTTT. It yields the protein CAWSVEQTTNEKLFF.

This sequence joins TRBV7-8 and TRBJ2-1, with 7 bases fitting TRBD1. This CDR3 region has 15 residues. Germline-derived CDR1 and CDR2 are SGHVS and FQNEAQ. The ends lost 2 bases at V and 1 base at J; junction bases unmatched: 2. CDR3 loop: CASSLSDRSYNEQFF. As DNA, the CDR3 is TGTGCCAGCAGCTTATCGGACAGGTCCTACAATGAGCAGTTCTTC.